This passage covers 32 T cell receptor beta chains from one sample sequenced in a study of spatial heterogeneity in lung cancer. Documented time point: blood at routine non-recurrence follow-up after resection. No cell sorting; template was whole RNA from tumor, lung tissue or PBMC. Each CDR3 protein is one row after TCRdb ran MiXCR on the 5' RACE reads. The sample shows some 120,000 distinct CDR3 sequences, 9% to 15% of them seen only once. The source material was PBMCs, sampled at follow-up. These receptor sequences come from a male donor with early-stage non-small cell lung cancer.

This clonotype was seen more than once but under ten times. The chain employs TRBV7-2 and TRBJ1-6; 7 bases line up with TRBD1. Germline loops: CDR1 SGHTA, CDR2 FQGNSA. The CDR3 runs to 14 residues. V lost 5 bases to trimming and J lost 9 bases; unmatched junction nucleotides: 7. The CDR3 sequence: CASSLGTAISPLHF. The CDR3 DNA is TGTGCCAGCAGCCTGGGGACAGCCATTTCACCCCTCCACTTT.

This sequence joins TRBV20-1 and TRBJ2-7, with D unresolved. The CDR3 length is 14 residues. V lost 0 bases, J lost 1 base, and 10 bases lay in between. Germline assignment: CDR1 DFQATT and CDR2 SNEGSKA (reference sequence). In DNA form, the CDR3 reads TGCAGTGCTAGAGATAACAGTCGTTCCTACGAGCAGTACTTC. Translating it yields CSARDNSRSYEQYF.

The gene calls are TRBV6-6 and TRBJ2-1; 13 bases agree with TRBD2. The CDR3 totals 15 residues. Germline V gene data show CDR1 as MNHNY and CDR2 as SVGAGI (reference sequence). V gave up 2 bases and J gave up 8 bases; unmatched junction bases: 3. CDR3 coding DNA: TGTGCCAGCAGTTACAGCGGGACTAGCGGGGATGAGCAGTTCTTC. It translates to CASSYSGTSGDEQFF.

This clonotype was counted a few times. The rearrangement links TRBV29-1 to TRBJ2-7; maybe TRBD2 (5 bases). The length of the CDR3 is 11 residues. Trimming pared 4 bases from V and 4 bases from J, leaving 8 bases between. Per germline, CDR1 SQVTM and CDR2 ANQGSEA. CDR3 in DNA: TGCAGCGTTGCGGCGGGTTACGAGCAGTACTTC. This sequence encodes CSVAAGYEQYF.

This clonotype has ten or more counts. The genes are TRBV9 and TRBJ1-1; TRBD1 aligns across 8 bases. Germline V gene sequence: CDR1 SGDLS, CDR2 YYNGEE. CDR3 length: 15 residues. The V and J ends lost 3 bases and 5 bases, in that order; junction bases with no gene match: 9. CDR3 residues: CASSGGGQGSTEAFF. For the CDR3, the DNA is TGTGCCAGCAGCGGGGGTGGACAGGGTAGTACTGAAGCTTTCTTT.

The chain links TRBV27 to TRBJ2-1; 7 bases fit TRBD2. The trim removed 7 bases at V and 10 bases at J, leaving 19 bases unmatched. CDR1 is MNHEY, CDR2 SMNVEV, per germline (reference sequence). The CDR3 runs 16 residues. For the CDR3, the DNA is TGTGCCAGCACTCCATCGGCGGGGGAAATGGTTCACGAGCAGTTCTTC. Its translation: CASTPSAGEMVHEQFF.

This clonotype was seen ten or more times. The CDR3 region is CASSQVRDGGADTQYF. The CDR3 DNA is TGCGCCAGCAGCCAAGTCAGGGACGGAGGGGCAGATACGCAGTATTTT. The V and J genes are TRBV4-1 and TRBJ2-3; D may be TRBD2 (6 bases). Deletions cut 1 base from V and 4 bases from J, with 15 bases between. Germline CDR1 and CDR2: MGHRA and YSYEKL. This CDR3 contains 16 residues.

The chain recombines TRBV28 with TRBJ1-6, with 7 bases fitting TRBD1. V dropped 7 bases and J dropped 10; count of bases not matched to a gene: 13. This CDR3 has 15 amino acids. Germline loops: CDR1 MDHEN, CDR2 SYDVKM. For the CDR3, the DNA is TGTGCCAGCACCCCACGGACAGGCCTCTTCTCACCCCTCCACTTT. Translation gives CASTPRTGLFSPLHF.

This clonotype was counted only a few times. This chain connects TRBV24-1 to TRBJ2-2; D remains ambiguous. Trimming pared 12 bases from V and 7 bases from J, leaving 17 bases between. Per the germline V gene, CDR1 is KGHDR and CDR2 is SFDVKD. CDR3 size: 13 residues. CDR3 sequence reads: CAAAALTNGELFF. As DNA, the CDR3 is TGTGCCGCTGCAGCGCTAACAAACGGGGAGCTGTTTTTT.

The chain joins TRBV9 to TRBJ2-5; either TRBD1 or TRBD2 may fit D (6 bases each). Germline V gene data show CDR1 as SGDLS and CDR2 as YYNGEE. Trimming removed 4 bases from V and 0 bases from J, with 13 bases in between. This CDR3 is 15 amino acids long. The CDR3 spells CASSPGGGYQETQYF. The CDR3 DNA reads as TGTGCCAGCAGCCCCGGAGGGGGGTACCAAGAGACCCAGTACTTC.

This clonotype was seen many times. CDR3 coding DNA: TGTGCCAGCAGTTTCGAGGGGGAGAATTCACCCCTCCACTTT. Its translation is CASSFEGENSPLHF. The V call is TRBV27, the J call TRBJ1-6; tentative D call: TRBD1 (6 bases). The CDR3 extends over 14 amino acids. Per germline, CDR1 MNHEY and CDR2 SMNVEV (reference sequence). Trimming removed 3 bases from V and 7 bases from J, with 10 bases in between.

The V call is TRBV29-1, the J call TRBJ2-1; D uncertain. This CDR3 comprises 11 residues. Per germline, CDR1 SQVTM and CDR2 ANQGSEA. Trimming shortened V by 4 bases and J by 9 bases, and 10 bases separated the two germline ends. The CDR3 is CSVGQRGEQFF. Written as DNA, the CDR3 is TGCAGCGTTGGTCAGCGAGGTGAGCAGTTCTTC.

The table lists this clonotype with many counts. The chain has TRBV20-1 and TRBJ2-6; a possible D gene is TRBD2 (5 bases). Germline V CDR1 and CDR2: DFQATT, SNEGSKA (reference sequence). The CDR3 has 16 amino acids. V was shortened by 3 bases and J by 0 bases, with 12 bases between the two germline ends. The CDR3 is CSASPSRSSGANVLTF. Written as DNA, the CDR3 is TGCAGTGCTAGCCCTAGCCGGTCCTCTGGGGCCAACGTCCTGACTTTC.

This clonotype was observed a handful of times. The CDR3 DNA reads as TGTGCCAGCTCACCACTTCCACCGAGTAGCGGGGAGCTGTTTTTT. The encoded protein is CASSPLPPSSGELFF. This chain links TRBV18 with TRBJ2-2; D is ambiguous. V gave up 1 base and J gave up 7 bases, with 13 bases separating them. CDR1 and CDR2 (germline): KGHSH, LQKENI. CDR3 size: 15 residues. Full variable domain (missing parts from reference TRBV18 and TRBJ2-2): NAGVMQNPRHLVRRRGQEARLRCSPMKGHSHVYWYRQLPEEGLKFMVYLQKENIIDESGMPKERFSAEFPKEGPSILRIQQVVRGDSAAYFCASSPLPPSSGELFFGEGSRLTVL.

This clonotype was detected only a few times. The chain combines TRBV6-5 with TRBJ1-5; D is uncertain. The V gene's germline CDR1 is MNHEY and CDR2 SVGAGI. This CDR3 region has 14 residues. Trimming removed 6 bases from V and 5 bases from J, with 14 bases in between. This CDR3 is CASSPRVFDQPQHF. CDR3 sequence (DNA): TGTGCCAGCAGCCCACGGGTGTTCGATCAGCCCCAGCATTTT.

This clonotype was seen more than once but under ten times. This rearrangement joins TRBV3-1 to TRBJ2-1, with TRBD2 matching 8 bases. This CDR3 contains 14 residues. Germline V lookup: CDR1 LGHDT, CDR2 YNNKEL (reference sequence). The V segment lost 5 bases and the J segment 9 bases; nucleotides outside the gene matches: 9. In nucleotides, the CDR3 is TGTGCCAGCAGCGAAGCGGGGGCGCTACGTGAGCAGTTCTTC. It codes for CASSEAGALREQFF.

This clonotype was counted at least ten times. This chain uses TRBV29-1 with TRBJ2-6; D possibly corresponds to TRBD2 (6 bases). V was trimmed by 4 bases and J by 2 bases, leaving 9 bases between them. Germline V CDR1 and CDR2: SQVTM, ANQGSEA. CDR3 size: 14 residues. CDR3 nucleotide sequence: TGCAGCGTTGCGGGGAGGACTGGGGCCAACGTCCTGACTTTC. This gives the protein CSVAGRTGANVLTF. The variable domain in full, completed from reference TRBV29-1 and TRBJ2-6, reads SAVISQKPSRDICQRGTSLTIQCQVDSQVTMMFWYRQQPGQSLTLIATANQGSEATYESGFVIDKFPISRPNLTFSTLTVSNMSPEDSSIYLCSVAGRTGANVLTFGAGSRLTVL.

A few counts support this clonotype. The chain couples TRBV20-1 to TRBJ2-5; a weak D match, TRBD2 (6 bases). The CDR3 sequence is 14 residues long. CDR1 is DFQATT, CDR2 SNEGSKA, per germline (reference sequence). The V end lost 1 base, the J end lost 2 bases, and 11 bases lay between the germline ends. For the CDR3, the DNA is TGCAGTGCTAGAGGCCCGGGACTGCAAGAGACCCAGTACTTC. Encoded protein: CSARGPGLQETQYF.

V is TRBV7-3 and J is TRBJ1-1; unclear D gene. There are 14 residues in the CDR3. Trimming removed 5 bases at V and 3 bases at J, with 13 bases between. Germline-derived CDR1 and CDR2 are SGHTA and FQGTGA. For the CDR3, the DNA is TGTGCCAGCAGCCCCGGATCGGCGCACACTGAAGCTTTCTTT. It codes for CASSPGSAHTEAFF.

The rearrangement uses TRBV2 and TRBJ2-1; 10 bases align to TRBD2. The V and J ends lost 4 bases and 3 bases, in that order; junction bases with no gene match: 3. The CDR3 extends over 15 amino acids. Per the germline V gene, CDR1 is SNHLY and CDR2 is FYNNEI. The CDR3 here is CASSAGLAIYNEQFF. Here the CDR3 DNA reads TGTGCCAGCAGTGCGGGACTAGCGATCTACAATGAGCAGTTCTTC.

Only a few counts were recorded for this clonotype. Its ends do not fully match the called genes, so a read error is possible. The rearrangement joins TRBV7-3 to TRBJ1-5, with TRBD1 matching 9 bases. CDR1 is SGHTA, CDR2 FQGTGA, per germline. The CDR3 runs to 14 residues. The CDR3 DNA reads TGTGTCAGCAGTAGGGACAGGGTCAATCAGCCCCAGCATTTT. It is translated as CVSSRDRVNQPQHF.

The chain is built from TRBV6-1 and TRBJ1-5; D gene unclear. Per the germline V gene, CDR1 is MNHNS and CDR2 is SASEGT. V was clipped by 1 base and J by 5 bases, with 9 bases between them. The CDR3 spans 14 residues. CDR3 region: CASSEVPTYQPQHF. The CDR3 bases are TGTGCCAGCAGTGAAGTGCCCACGTATCAGCCCCAGCATTTT.

The chain employs TRBV7-3 and TRBJ2-7; D gene ambiguous. Germline CDR1 reads SGHTA; CDR2 reads FQGTGA. V dropped 2 bases and J dropped 2 bases, with 10 bases sitting between them. The CDR3 covers 14 residues. CDR3 sequence reads: CASSLVDGPYEQYF. DNA for the CDR3: TGTGCCAGCAGCTTAGTGGACGGTCCCTACGAGCAGTACTTC. The complete variable domain, with remaining parts taken from reference TRBV7-3 and TRBJ2-7, reads GAGVSQTPSNKVTEKGKYVELRCDPISGHTALYWYRQSLGQGPEFLIYFQGTGAADDSGLPNDRFFAVRPEGSVSTLKIQRTERGDSAVYLCASSLVDGPYEQYFGPGTRLTVT.

This clonotype has only a few counts. The V call is TRBV12-3 or TRBV12-4, the J call TRBJ2-1, with 15 nucleotides matching TRBD2. The J segment lost 1 base and the V segment lost 8 bases, leaving 6 bases of the junction unmatched. This CDR3 is 17 amino acids long. The CDR3 bases are TGTGCCAGCGTCCGGACTAGCGGGGGGGTATCCTACAATGAGCAGTTCTTC. Translated: CASVRTSGGVSYNEQFF.

This clonotype was seen a few times. J is TRBJ2-5 and V is TRBV5-6; D gene ambiguous. Germline lookup yields CDR1 SGHDT and CDR2 YYEEEE. The CDR3 totals 14 residues. V was pared by 2 bases and J by 9 bases, with 17 bases between. This chain's CDR3 is CASSFPYGARAQYF. DNA for the CDR3: TGTGCCAGCAGCTTTCCATACGGTGCCCGGGCCCAGTACTTC. Full variable domain (outside the CDR3, taken from reference TRBV5-6 and TRBJ2-5): DAGVTQSPTHLIKTRGQQVTLRCSPKSGHDTVSWYQQALGQGPQFIFQYYEEEERQRGNFPDRFSGHQFPNYSSELNVNALLLGDSALYLCASSFPYGARAQYFGPGTRLLVL.

CDR3 sequence reads: CASQMDRVNTGELFF. For the CDR3, the DNA is TGCGCCAGCCAAATGGACAGAGTCAACACCGGGGAGCTGTTTTTT. The chain combines TRBV5-1 with TRBJ2-2; tentatively, D is TRBD1 (6 bases). Trimming cost V 7 bases and J 2 bases, with 15 bases left between them. This CDR3 contains 15 residues. Germline CDR1 is SGHRS and CDR2 is YFSETQ.

This chain joins TRBV12-3 or TRBV12-4 and TRBJ2-3; D not resolved. The CDR3 has 12 residues. Trimming left V 5 bases short and J 2 bases short, with 5 bases between. CDR3 bases: TGTGCCAGCAGTGGATTCACAGATACGCAGTATTTT. It encodes CASSGFTDTQYF.

This clonotype was recorded many times. The genes are TRBV4-3 and TRBJ2-7; no definite D call. The V and J ends lost 3 bases and 2 bases respectively, with 8 bases between them. The CDR3 consists of 13 residues. Germline assignment: CDR1 LGHNA and CDR2 YSLEER. The CDR3 region is CASSQRFAYEQYF. As DNA, the CDR3 is TGCGCCAGCAGCCAGAGGTTCGCCTACGAGCAGTACTTC.

This clonotype appeared a few times. The chain combines TRBV2 with TRBJ1-1; perhaps TRBD1 as D (5 bases). CDR1 SNHLY and CDR2 FYNNEI come from the germline V gene. Trimming pared 6 bases from V and 5 bases from J, leaving 13 bases between. This CDR3 contains 13 residues. The CDR3 region is CASRSQAGTEAFF. As DNA, the CDR3 is TGTGCCAGCAGGAGCCAGGCAGGGACTGAAGCTTTCTTT.

This clonotype was counted only a few times. The chain has TRBV11-2 and TRBJ1-5, with unresolved D. Germline V gene data show CDR1 as SGHAT and CDR2 as FQNNGV. V was clipped by 1 base and J by 2 bases, with 9 bases between them. The CDR3 runs to 15 residues. In nucleotides, the CDR3 is TGTGCCAGCAGCTTAGGTGGGATCCGCAATCAGCCCCAGCATTTT. It yields the protein CASSLGGIRNQPQHF.

Ten or more counts support this clonotype. The chain carries TRBV5-1 and TRBJ1-2; D is uncertain. The germline V gene has CDR1 SGHRS and CDR2 YFSETQ. The CDR3 loop spans 14 amino acids. Trimming took off 0 bases at V and 2 bases at J, with 8 bases between the two ends. CDR3 coding DNA: TGCGCCAGCAGCTTGGAGGCCGAGAACTATGGCTACACCTTC. Amino acids: CASSLEAENYGYTF.

The chain uses TRBV24-1 and TRBJ2-7; no firm D call. Germline V lookup: CDR1 KGHDR, CDR2 SFDVKD. Deletions cut 2 bases from V and 3 bases from J, with 7 bases between. This CDR3 region has 13 residues. The CDR3 protein is CATSDSGSYEQYF. The CDR3 coding sequence is TGTGCCACCAGTGATTCGGGCAGCTACGAGCAGTACTTC.